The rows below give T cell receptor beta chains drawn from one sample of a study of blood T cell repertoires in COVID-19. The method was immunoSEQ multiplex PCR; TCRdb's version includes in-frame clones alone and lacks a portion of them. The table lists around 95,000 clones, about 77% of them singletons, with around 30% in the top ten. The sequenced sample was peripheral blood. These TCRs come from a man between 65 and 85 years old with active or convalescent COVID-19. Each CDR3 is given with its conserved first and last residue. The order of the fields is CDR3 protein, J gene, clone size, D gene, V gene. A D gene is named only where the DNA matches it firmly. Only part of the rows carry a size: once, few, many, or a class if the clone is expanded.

cdr3_aa: CASSLVTGVVSEQYF
j_call: TRBJ2-7
clone_size: -
d_call: -
v_call: TRBV7-6

cdr3_aa: CASTPVGLSYNEQFF
j_call: TRBJ2-1
clone_size: few
d_call: -
v_call: TRBV28

cdr3_aa: CATSRDFGLQYF
j_call: TRBJ2-5
clone_size: -
d_call: -
v_call: TRBV15

cdr3_aa: CASSLTDTGYLPYEQYF
j_call: TRBJ2-7
clone_size: -
d_call: -
v_call: TRBV5-1

cdr3_aa: CASSSRTGYEQYF
j_call: TRBJ2-7
clone_size: -
d_call: TRBD1
v_call: TRBV19

cdr3_aa: CASSQVPSGDYGYTF
j_call: TRBJ1-2
clone_size: -
d_call: -
v_call: TRBV4-1

cdr3_aa: CASSSSVVVLQGSYEQYF
j_call: TRBJ2-7
clone_size: once
d_call: -
v_call: TRBV7-9

cdr3_aa: CASSQLPGTGSNEQYF
j_call: TRBJ2-7
clone_size: -
d_call: TRBD1
v_call: TRBV4-2

cdr3_aa: CASSVVVTSYEQYF
j_call: TRBJ2-7
clone_size: few
d_call: -
v_call: TRBV9

cdr3_aa: CASSLDLAGVYNEQFF
j_call: TRBJ2-1
clone_size: few
d_call: TRBD2
v_call: TRBV5-1

cdr3_aa: CASSYRESYEQYF
j_call: TRBJ2-7
clone_size: -
d_call: -
v_call: TRBV6-2/TRBV6-3

cdr3_aa: CASTRRGGAGNEQFF
j_call: TRBJ2-1
clone_size: -
d_call: TRBD2
v_call: TRBV5-6

cdr3_aa: CASSLGLAGGRETQYF
j_call: TRBJ2-5
clone_size: -
d_call: TRBD2
v_call: TRBV11-2

cdr3_aa: CASSFIGSQPQHF
j_call: TRBJ1-5
clone_size: -
d_call: -
v_call: TRBV7-9

cdr3_aa: CASSLAGGRGEQYF
j_call: TRBJ2-7
clone_size: -
d_call: -
v_call: TRBV5-4

cdr3_aa: CATSDHRQASNQPQHF
j_call: TRBJ1-5
clone_size: -
d_call: -
v_call: TRBV24-1

cdr3_aa: CASSFLGGNTGELFF
j_call: TRBJ2-2
clone_size: -
d_call: -
v_call: TRBV7-2

cdr3_aa: CASSQRGGSEAFF
j_call: TRBJ1-1
clone_size: once
d_call: -
v_call: TRBV3-1/TRBV3-2

cdr3_aa: CASSERTGTTDTQYF
j_call: TRBJ2-3
clone_size: once
d_call: -
v_call: TRBV7-3

cdr3_aa: CASSEDPRSGNTIYF
j_call: TRBJ1-3
clone_size: -
d_call: -
v_call: TRBV2

cdr3_aa: CASSYSNLGRGTEAFF
j_call: TRBJ1-1
clone_size: few
d_call: -
v_call: TRBV6-2/TRBV6-3

cdr3_aa: CASSSGASLYGYTF
j_call: TRBJ1-2
clone_size: -
d_call: -
v_call: TRBV6-2/TRBV6-3